Presented here are 4 T cell receptor beta chains from one specimen sequenced in a study of blood T cell repertoires in COVID-19. Sequencing used immunoSEQ multiplex PCR; TCRdb keeps in-frame clones, though not all of them. The top ten hold more than 4.5% of the sample, which has 200,000 to 300,000 clones, around 85% seen once. Sequenced sample: peripheral blood. The receptor source for this set is a man between 50 and 59 years old with COVID-19, enrolled during active disease.

The genes are TRBV5-5 and TRBJ2-4; possibly TRBD2 for D (6 bases). The length of the CDR3 is 16 residues. Trimming took 1 base from V and 8 from J, leaving 19 bases between them. Germline loops: CDR1 SGHKS, CDR2 YYEKEE (reference sequence). CDR3 nucleotides: TGTGCCAGCAGCTTGCTACCCGGGGGATTTAGGGACATTCAGTACTTC. Its translation is CASSLLPGGFRDIQYF.

The CDR3 here is CASSLASGGGETQYF. The DNA for the CDR3 is TGTGCCAGCAGCTTAGCTAGCGGGGGAGGGGAGACCCAGTACTTC. This sequence joins TRBV11-1 and TRBJ2-5; 9 positions agree with TRBD2. Germline V CDR1 and CDR2: SGHAT, FQDESV (reference sequence). CDR3 length: 15 residues. V trimming: 0 bases; J trimming: 5 bases; junction bases outside the gene matches: 4.

The chain links TRBV24-1 to TRBJ2-2; D possibly corresponds to TRBD1 (5 bases). Germline-derived CDR1 and CDR2 are KGHDR and SFDVKD. The CDR3 sequence is 15 residues long. With 9 bases removed from V and 4 bases from J, the gap between germline ends came to 17 bases. The CDR3 DNA follows: TGTGCCACCGAAGACAGTGCCACTTTCACCGGGGAGCTGTTTTTT. It encodes CATEDSATFTGELFF.

The chain uses TRBV7-6 and TRBJ2-1; TRBD1 agrees at 9 bases. The V segment lost 5 bases and the J segment 3 bases; nucleotides outside the gene matches: 5. This CDR3 is 15 amino acids long. Looked up from germline, CDR1 is SGHVS and CDR2 is FNYEAQ. The CDR3 protein is CASSLGQGDYNEQFF. In DNA form, the CDR3 reads TGTGCCAGCAGCCTGGGACAGGGAGACTACAATGAGCAGTTCTTC.